These 32 T cell receptor beta chains came from one sample sequenced in a study of T-cell reconstitution after alpha-beta-depleted transplantation in children. This sample's TCRbeta library carried unique molecular identifier barcodes. TCRdb re-called the PCR reads through MiXCR, storing one row per CDR3 protein. The table lists 600,000 to 700,000 distinct CDR3 sequences, approximately 17% of them singletons. The sequencing here drew on PBMCs from the stem cell graft donor, taken from the stem cell graft. These receptors came from a human donor who donated a stem cell graft to a child with acute myeloid leukemia.

This rearrangement joins TRBV28 to TRBJ2-4; the match to TRBD1 covers 11 bases. Germline CDR1 reads MDHEN; CDR2 reads SYDVKM. The CDR3 totals 18 residues. The V and J ends lost 3 bases and 0 bases, in that order; junction bases with no gene match: 7. CDR3 loop: CASSFGTGGLLAKNIQYF. In DNA form, the CDR3 reads TGTGCCAGCAGTTTCGGGACAGGGGGTTTACTAGCCAAAAACATTCAGTACTTC.

The chain couples TRBV12-3 or TRBV12-4 to TRBJ2-7, with 8 bases that match TRBD1. The CDR3 has 14 residues. Germline trimming cut 5 bases from V and 3 bases from J; bases unmatched to any gene: 6. CDR3 nucleotides: TGTGCCAGCAGTCTAGGGGGGACAGGCTACGAGCAGTACGTC. Protein product: CASSLGGTGYEQYV.

On this clonotype itself: A much bigger clone sits one base away, suggesting this may be a read error. V usage is TRBV20-1 and J usage is TRBJ1-2, with D perhaps TRBD1 (6 bases). The CDR3 contains 10 residues. V dropped 5 bases and J dropped 8 bases, with 9 bases sitting between them. The V gene's germline CDR1 is DFQATT and CDR2 SNEGSKA (reference sequence). Here the CDR3 reads CSAVQGGYTF. CDR3 nucleotides: TGCAGTGCTGTACAGGGAGGCTACACCTTC.

The chain couples TRBV7-2 to TRBJ1-3; maybe TRBD1 (6 bases). The germline V gene has CDR1 SGHTA and CDR2 FQGNSA. V was cut by 0 bases and J by 4 bases, with 13 bases left in between. This CDR3 is built from 16 residues. The CDR3 region has the DNA TGTGCCAGCAGCTTAGCGGCCGGACAGTTAGGAAACACCATATATTTT. It codes for CASSLAAGQLGNTIYF.

Concerning this clonotype itself: One base away lies a much larger clone, so this may be a sequencing read error. V usage is TRBV20-1 and J usage is TRBJ2-3; TRBD1 might be the D (5 bases). The germline V gene encodes CDR1 DFQATT and CDR2 SNEGSKA (reference sequence). This CDR3 spans 13 amino acids. As DNA, the CDR3 is TGCAGTGCTAGAGTCCACAGGCCGGATAAGCAGTATTTT. Translating it yields CSARVHRPDKQYF.

The CDR3 bases are TGTGCCTTCTGTTTAAACTCTCAAAAGACCCAGTACTTC. Translated: CAFCLNSQKTQYF. The chain uses TRBV12-3 or TRBV12-4 and TRBJ2-5; unclear D gene. The CDR3 consists of 13 residues. The germline V and J ends were trimmed by 11 bases and 6 bases, with 19 bases remaining between them.

The genes are TRBV5-1 and TRBJ2-2; possibly TRBD2 for D (6 bases). Per germline, CDR1 SGHRS and CDR2 YFSETQ. V was pared by 5 bases and J by 0 bases, with 8 bases between. CDR3 length: 14 residues. For the CDR3, the DNA is TGCGCCAGCAGATGGAGGGCGAACACCGGGGAGCTGTTTTTT. Protein: CASRWRANTGELFF.

The chain has TRBV30 and TRBJ1-1; TRBD1 is a possible D gene (6 bases). V dropped 2 bases and J dropped 1 base, with 8 bases sitting between them. This CDR3 is 13 amino acids long. CDR1 and CDR2 from the germline V gene are GTSNPN and SVGIG (reference sequence). The chain's CDR3 is CAWSKGGNTEAFF. The CDR3 DNA sequence: TGTGCCTGGAGTAAGGGGGGGAACACTGAAGCTTTCTTT.

The gene calls are TRBV11-2 and TRBJ1-6; possible D gene TRBD1, 6 bases. Germline V gene lookup returns CDR1 SGHAT and CDR2 FQNNGV. This CDR3 spans 14 amino acids. Trimming cost V 5 bases and J 7 bases, with 12 bases left between them. CDR3 region: CASSQGGGNSPLHF. In nucleotides, the CDR3 is TGTGCCAGCAGCCAAGGGGGTGGGAATTCACCCCTCCACTTT.

This chain connects TRBV4-2 to TRBJ2-2, with D perhaps TRBD1 or TRBD2 (5 bases each). V lost 1 base and J 7 bases, leaving 10 bases between the germline ends. Per germline, CDR1 LGHNA and CDR2 YNFKEQ. CDR3 length equals 14 residues. CDR3 in amino acids: CASSQGDRRGELFF. CDR3 in DNA: TGTGCCAGCAGCCAAGGGGACCGACGCGGGGAGCTGTTTTTT.

This clonotype came up many times. The chain links TRBV29-1 to TRBJ2-3, with a possible D match to TRBD1 (5 bases). From germline, CDR1 is SQVTM and CDR2 ANQGSEA. The CDR3 contains 14 residues. The germline V and J ends were trimmed by 6 bases and 2 bases, with 15 bases remaining between them. CDR3 residues: CSVATEFATDTQYF. CDR3 coding DNA: TGCAGCGTGGCGACAGAATTCGCCACAGATACGCAGTATTTT.

This clonotype has a single count. This chain joins TRBV7-9 and TRBJ2-4; a weak D match, TRBD2 (7 bases). V was pared by 4 bases and J by 3 bases, with 13 bases between. The germline CDR1 and CDR2 sequences are SEHNR and FQNEAQ (reference sequence). This CDR3 spans 15 amino acids. CDR3 sequence (DNA): TGTGCCAGCAGCTCGGAGGGGGGGATCAAAAACATTCAGTACTTC. This sequence encodes CASSSEGGIKNIQYF.

In the case of this clonotype: At one end the junction does not follow the germline gene, possibly because of a read error. The chain combines TRBV10-3 with TRBJ2-7, with TRBD1 matching over 9 bases. Germline assignment: CDR1 ENHRY and CDR2 SYGVKD. This CDR3 is 12 amino acids long. In nucleotides, the CDR3 is TGTGCCATCAGTGAGTCGAGGACAGGGGTTACCTTC. It yields the protein CAISESRTGVTF.

Note on this clonotype: Given a much more abundant clone one base away, this may be a read error. This rearrangement joins TRBV20-1 to TRBJ2-3; D is undetermined. CDR3 length: 12 residues. The germline gives CDR1 DFQATT, CDR2 SNEGSKA (reference sequence). The CDR3 sequence: CCAREPGDTQYF. CDR3 DNA sequence: TGCTGTGCTAGAGAGCCCGGGGATACGCAGTATTTT.

This sequence joins TRBV11-1 and TRBJ1-4; TRBD1 matches 8 bases. Germline lookup yields CDR1 SGHAT and CDR2 FQDESV (reference sequence). V lost 3 bases and J lost 0; bases outside the gene matches: 12. The CDR3 runs 19 residues. The CDR3 region is CASSFSGQGGAATNEKLFF. Written as DNA, the CDR3 is TGTGCCAGCAGCTTCTCCGGACAGGGAGGTGCTGCAACTAATGAAAAACTGTTTTTT.

The chain links TRBV27 to TRBJ2-7; 7 bases line up with TRBD2. Per germline, CDR1 MNHEY and CDR2 SMNVEV (reference sequence). The CDR3 length is 14 residues. V gave up 6 bases and J gave up 2 bases; unmatched junction bases: 7. The CDR3 loop is CASRGRDRPYEQYF. The CDR3 nucleotides read TGTGCCAGCAGGGGGAGGGACCGGCCCTACGAGCAGTACTTC.

The rearrangement links TRBV24-1 to TRBJ2-3, with D unresolved. Germline V gives CDR1 KGHDR, CDR2 SFDVKD. There are 17 residues in the CDR3. The V end was cut by 4 bases, the J end by 4 bases, with 20 bases between. CDR3 nucleotide sequence: TGTGCCACCAGTGACCCCGGGCTAGGGCTGTGGGCAGATACGCAGTATTTT. Amino acids: CATSDPGLGLWADTQYF.

This clonotype was seen many times. The rearrangement joins TRBV21-1 to TRBJ2-1; TRBD2, as called in the table, went unchecked against the DNA. TRBV21-1 is deemed a pseudogene. The CDR3 sequence is 17 residues long. CDR3 nucleotide sequence: TGTGCCAGCACAGTAGCGGGGGGATATAGCTCCTACAATGAGCAGTTCTTC. Encoded protein: CASTVAGGYSSYNEQFF.

This clonotype has at least ten counts. The V call is TRBV20-1, the J call TRBJ1-2, with 7 bases matching TRBD1. The junction had 6 bases not matched to a gene; V was cut back by 6 bases and J by 2 bases. Germline loops: CDR1 DFQATT, CDR2 SNEGSKA (reference sequence). This CDR3 region has 13 residues. The CDR3: CSAPKTGNYGYTF. Here the CDR3 DNA reads TGCAGTGCCCCCAAGACAGGGAACTATGGCTACACCTTC.

A word on this clonotype: With a much larger clone just one base away, this may be a read error. The genes are TRBV7-9 and TRBJ2-1; D might be TRBD1 or TRBD2, each matching 6 bases. Germline loops: CDR1 SEHNR, CDR2 FQNEAQ (reference sequence). V was cut by 5 bases and J by 4 bases, with 9 bases left in between. The CDR3 sequence is 13 residues long. The CDR3 DNA reads as TGTGCCAGCAGCACGGGGGCTTACAATGAGCAGTTCTTC. Translating it yields CASSTGAYNEQFF.

This clonotype has a count of ten or more. The chain employs TRBV6-5 and TRBJ2-7; D uncertain. Trimming cost V 4 bases and J 3 bases, with 13 bases left between them. This CDR3 is 14 amino acids long. Per the germline V gene, CDR1 is MNHEY and CDR2 is SVGAGI. CDR3 in amino acids: CASSFSSPVYEQYF. DNA for the CDR3: TGTGCCAGCAGTTTTTCGAGTCCCGTCTACGAGCAGTACTTC.

This clonotype has more than one count but fewer than ten. This chain joins TRBV7-2 and TRBJ2-7; D is unresolved. The CDR3 is 14 residues long. Per germline, CDR1 SGHTA and CDR2 FQGNSA. V lost 0 bases and J 0 bases, leaving 6 bases between the germline ends. In DNA, the CDR3 is TGTGCCAGCAGCTTAGCGGGAACCTCCTACGAGCAGTACTTC. Protein: CASSLAGTSYEQYF.

The chain employs TRBV28 and TRBJ2-7, with 8 positions matching TRBD1. Germline V gene data show CDR1 as MDHEN and CDR2 as SYDVKM. The CDR3 loop spans 13 amino acids. V shed 2 bases and J 7 bases; nucleotides not matched to a gene: 4. For the CDR3, the DNA is TGTGCCAGCAGTTTACAGGGGGCGCAGGAGCAGTACGTC. This codes for CASSLQGAQEQYV.

This clonotype was seen at least ten times. V and J are TRBV5-5 and TRBJ1-2; 7 bases fit TRBD1. The CDR3 sequence is 15 residues long. Germline V gene lookup returns CDR1 SGHKS and CDR2 YYEKEE (reference sequence). V shed 4 bases, J shed 4 bases, and the junction held 10 bases outside the gene matches. The CDR3 DNA reads TGTGCCAGCAGCGTAACCGGACAGGAGTTCTATGGCTACACCTTC. This sequence encodes CASSVTGQEFYGYTF.

This clonotype appeared a few times. The rearrangement joins TRBV6-2 or TRBV6-3 to TRBJ2-7; possible D gene TRBD1, 6 bases. In germline, CDR1 is MNHEY, CDR2 SVGEGT. The CDR3 sequence is 12 residues long. V was trimmed by 6 bases and J by 7 bases, leaving 13 bases between them. The CDR3 spells CASSNRAWEQYF. DNA of the CDR3: TGTGCCAGCAGCAACAGGGCTTGGGAGCAGTACTTC.

This clonotype was detected a few times. This chain connects TRBV5-1 to TRBJ1-1; no firm D call. Germline V gene sequence: CDR1 SGHRS, CDR2 YFSETQ. V lost 2 bases, J lost 3 bases, and 8 bases lay in between. CDR3 length: 13 amino acids. The CDR3 bases are TGCGCCAGCAGCTTTTCAAAGGACACTGAAGCTTTCTTT. Translation: CASSFSKDTEAFF.

This clonotype was detected only once. This may come from a read error, since a much larger clone is one base off. A read error is likely, as this CDR3 ends without the conserved phenylalanine or tryptophan. The chain joins TRBV29-1 to TRBJ2-7; D possibly corresponds to TRBD1 (6 bases). Germline V CDR1 and CDR2: SQVTM, ANQGSEA. V dropped 6 bases and J dropped 1 base, with 13 bases sitting between them. This CDR3 contains 13 residues. The CDR3 nucleotides read TGCAGCGTACGCGAGGACAGTTCCTACGAGCAGTACGCC. Amino acids: CSVREDSSYEQYA.

The sample holds many counts of this clonotype. The rearrangement joins TRBV4-3 to TRBJ2-5, with a tentative D call TRBD2 (6 bases). This CDR3 is 19 amino acids long. Trimming took 0 bases from V and 4 from J, leaving 24 bases between them. Per germline, CDR1 LGHNA and CDR2 YSLEER. The CDR3 bases are TGCGCCAGCAGCCAAGAGCACCTCGGAGGGTCAGCTTTGGGAGAGACCCAGTACTTC. It specifies CASSQEHLGGSALGETQYF.

This rearrangement joins TRBV7-9 to TRBJ2-1, with 12 nucleotides matching TRBD2. The CDR3 runs 14 residues. Per the germline V gene, CDR1 is SEHNR and CDR2 is FQNEAQ (reference sequence). The J segment lost 9 bases and the V segment lost 6 bases, leaving 6 bases of the junction unmatched. The CDR3 protein is CASRLAGGAGEQFF. CDR3 in DNA: TGTGCCAGCAGGCTAGCGGGGGGGGCTGGTGAGCAGTTCTTC.

This clonotype was counted at least ten times. This chain joins TRBV14 and TRBJ1-2; 7 nucleotides line up with TRBD1. Germline assignment: CDR1 SGHDN and CDR2 FVKESK. The CDR3 has 13 amino acids. The V gene end was trimmed by 4 bases and the J gene end by 7 bases; junction bases not matched to a gene: 6. The DNA for the CDR3 is TGTGCCAGCAGCCCAACAGGGGTTCTTGGCTACACCTTC. The encoded protein is CASSPTGVLGYTF. The full variable domain, rest sourced from reference TRBV14 and TRBJ1-2, is EAGVTQFPSHSVIEKGQTVTLRCDPISGHDNLYWYRRVMGKEIKFLLHFVKESKQDESGMPNNRFLAERTGGTYSTLKVQPAELEDSGVYFCASSPTGVLGYTFGSGTRLTVV.

The chain links TRBV6-2 or TRBV6-3 to TRBJ2-3, with D possibly being TRBD2 (6 bases). Germline CDR1 reads MNHEY; CDR2 reads SVGEGT. Trimming removed 7 bases from V and 2 bases from J, with 22 bases in between. The CDR3 consists of 17 residues. The chain's CDR3 is CASIPRRGEENTDTQYF. The CDR3 DNA sequence: TGTGCCAGCATTCCCCGGCGCGGGGAGGAGAACACAGATACGCAGTATTTT.

This chain uses TRBV9 with TRBJ1-1; D not resolved. This CDR3 is 15 amino acids long. Trimming pared 0 bases from V and 6 bases from J, leaving 15 bases between. Germline V gene data show CDR1 as SGDLS and CDR2 as YYNGEE. The CDR3 here is CASSVEGNIFAEAFF. The DNA for the CDR3 is TGTGCCAGCAGCGTAGAGGGTAATATATTCGCTGAAGCTTTCTTT.